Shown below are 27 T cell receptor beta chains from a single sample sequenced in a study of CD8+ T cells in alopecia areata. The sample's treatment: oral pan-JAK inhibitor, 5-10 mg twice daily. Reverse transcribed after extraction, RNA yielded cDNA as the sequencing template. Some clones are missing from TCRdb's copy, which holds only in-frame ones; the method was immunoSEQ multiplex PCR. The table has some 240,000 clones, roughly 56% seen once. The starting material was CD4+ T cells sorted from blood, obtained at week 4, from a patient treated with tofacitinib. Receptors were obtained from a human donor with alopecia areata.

The CDR3 region is CASSQVPAYNEKLFF. In DNA, the CDR3 is TGCGCCAGCAGCCAAGTACCAGCTTACAATGAAAAACTGTTTTTT. This chain connects TRBV4-1 to TRBJ1-4, with D unresolved. Germline-derived CDR1 and CDR2 are MGHRA and YSYEKL. V dropped 1 base and J dropped 5 bases, with 11 bases sitting between them. The CDR3 has 15 amino acids.

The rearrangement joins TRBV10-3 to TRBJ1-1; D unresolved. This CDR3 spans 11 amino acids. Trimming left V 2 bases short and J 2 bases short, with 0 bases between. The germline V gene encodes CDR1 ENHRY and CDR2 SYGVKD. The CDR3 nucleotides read TGTGCCATCAGTGAGAACACTGAAGCTTTCTTT. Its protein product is CAISENTEAFF.

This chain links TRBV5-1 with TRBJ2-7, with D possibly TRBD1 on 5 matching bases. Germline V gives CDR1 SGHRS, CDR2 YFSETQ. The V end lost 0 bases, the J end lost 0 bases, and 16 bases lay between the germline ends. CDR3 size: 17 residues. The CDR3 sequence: CASSLGGSRSSSYEQYF. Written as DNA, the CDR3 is TGCGCCAGCAGCTTGGGGGGCAGCCGATCCAGCTCCTACGAGCAGTACTTC.

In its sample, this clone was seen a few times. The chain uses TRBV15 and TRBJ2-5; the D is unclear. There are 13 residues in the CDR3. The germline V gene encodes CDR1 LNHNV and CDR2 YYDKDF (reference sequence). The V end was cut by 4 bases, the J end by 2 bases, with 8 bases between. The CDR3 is CATSMGSQETQYF. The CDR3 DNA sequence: TGTGCCACCAGCATGGGTAGTCAAGAGACCCAGTACTTC.

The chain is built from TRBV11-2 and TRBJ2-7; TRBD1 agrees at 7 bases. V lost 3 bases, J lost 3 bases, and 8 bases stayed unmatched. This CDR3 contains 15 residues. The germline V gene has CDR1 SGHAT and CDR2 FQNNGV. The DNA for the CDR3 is TGTGCCAGCAGCTTTACCGGGACAGCTGACTACGAGCAGTACTTC. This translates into CASSFTGTADYEQYF.

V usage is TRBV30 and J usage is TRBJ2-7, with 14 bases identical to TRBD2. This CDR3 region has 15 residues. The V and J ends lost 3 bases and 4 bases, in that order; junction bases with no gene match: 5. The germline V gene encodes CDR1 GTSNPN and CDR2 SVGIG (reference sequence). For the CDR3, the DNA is TGTGCCTGGAGGGCCGGGACTAGCGGGGGTTACGAGCAGTACTTC. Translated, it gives CAWRAGTSGGYEQYF.

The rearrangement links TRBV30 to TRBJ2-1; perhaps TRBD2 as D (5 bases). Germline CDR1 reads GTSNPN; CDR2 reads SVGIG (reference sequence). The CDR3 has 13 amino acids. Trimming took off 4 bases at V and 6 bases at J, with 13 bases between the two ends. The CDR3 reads CAWTLGLSNEQFF. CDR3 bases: TGTGCCTGGACACTAGGACTCTCCAATGAGCAGTTCTTC.

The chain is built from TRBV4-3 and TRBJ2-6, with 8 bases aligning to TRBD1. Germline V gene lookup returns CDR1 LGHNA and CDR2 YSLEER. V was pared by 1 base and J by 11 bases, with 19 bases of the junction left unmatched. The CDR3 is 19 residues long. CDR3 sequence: CASSQAGIGQGPRADVLTF. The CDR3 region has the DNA TGCGCCAGCAGCCAAGCTGGGATCGGACAGGGTCCGAGAGCCGACGTCCTGACTTTC.

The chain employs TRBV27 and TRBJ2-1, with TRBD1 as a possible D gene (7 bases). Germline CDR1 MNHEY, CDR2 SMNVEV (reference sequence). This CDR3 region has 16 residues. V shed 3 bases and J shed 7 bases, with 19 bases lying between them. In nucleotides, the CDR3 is TGTGCCAGCAGTTTGTTGGGACTCCCACAGGGGAATGAGCAGTTCTTC. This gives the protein CASSLLGLPQGNEQFF.

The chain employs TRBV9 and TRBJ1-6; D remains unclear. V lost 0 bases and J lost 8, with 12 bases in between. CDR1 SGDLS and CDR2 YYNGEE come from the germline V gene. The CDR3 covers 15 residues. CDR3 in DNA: TGTGCCAGCAGCGTAGATGGGCGGAGGGATTCACCCCTCCACTTT. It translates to CASSVDGRRDSPLHF.

The CDR3 is CATSRDSQMNTEAFF. The CDR3 nucleotides are TGTGCCACCAGTAGGGACAGCCAAATGAACACTGAAGCTTTCTTT. V usage is TRBV15 and J usage is TRBJ1-1; 7 nucleotides agree with TRBD1. Unmatched junction bases numbered 7, after V lost 6 bases and J lost 0 bases. From germline, CDR1 is LNHNV and CDR2 YYDKDF (reference sequence). The CDR3 has 15 residues.

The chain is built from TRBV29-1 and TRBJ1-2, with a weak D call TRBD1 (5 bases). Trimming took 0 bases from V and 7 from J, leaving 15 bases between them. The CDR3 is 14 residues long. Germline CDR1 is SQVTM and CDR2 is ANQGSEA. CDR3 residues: CSVEDRGRVGGYTF. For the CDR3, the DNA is TGCAGCGTTGAAGATCGTGGCAGGGTGGGTGGCTACACCTTC.

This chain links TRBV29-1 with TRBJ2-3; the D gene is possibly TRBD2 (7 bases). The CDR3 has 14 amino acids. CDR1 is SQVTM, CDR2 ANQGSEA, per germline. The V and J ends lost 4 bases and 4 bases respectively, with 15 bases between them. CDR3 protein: CSVGPRGQADTQYF. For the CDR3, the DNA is TGCAGCGTTGGCCCGCGGGGGCAGGCAGATACGCAGTATTTT.

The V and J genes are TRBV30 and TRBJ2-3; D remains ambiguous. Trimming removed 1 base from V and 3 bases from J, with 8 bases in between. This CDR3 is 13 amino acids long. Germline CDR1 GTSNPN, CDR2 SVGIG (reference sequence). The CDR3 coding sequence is TGTGCCTGGAGTGGGCACAAAACAGATACGCAGTATTTT. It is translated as CAWSGHKTDTQYF.

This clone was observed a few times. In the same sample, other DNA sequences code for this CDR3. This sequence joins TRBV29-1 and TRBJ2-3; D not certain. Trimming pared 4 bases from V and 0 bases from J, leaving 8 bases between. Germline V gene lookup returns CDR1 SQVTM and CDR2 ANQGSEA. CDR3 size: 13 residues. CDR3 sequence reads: CSVVGRSTDTQYF. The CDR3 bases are TGCAGCGTTGTGGGCAGGAGCACAGATACGCAGTATTTT.

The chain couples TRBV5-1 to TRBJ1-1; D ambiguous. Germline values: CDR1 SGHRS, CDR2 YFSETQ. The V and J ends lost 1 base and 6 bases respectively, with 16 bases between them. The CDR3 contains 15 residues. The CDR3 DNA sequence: TGCGCCAGCAGCTTGTCTAATACCGGATTATCTGAAGCTTTCTTT. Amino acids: CASSLSNTGLSEAFF.

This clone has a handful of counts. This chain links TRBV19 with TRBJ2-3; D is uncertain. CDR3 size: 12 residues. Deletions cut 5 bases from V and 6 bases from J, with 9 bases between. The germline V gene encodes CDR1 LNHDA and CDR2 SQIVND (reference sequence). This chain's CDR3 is CASSLRSDTQYF. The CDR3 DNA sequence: TGTGCCAGTAGTCTACGTTCGGATACGCAGTATTTT.

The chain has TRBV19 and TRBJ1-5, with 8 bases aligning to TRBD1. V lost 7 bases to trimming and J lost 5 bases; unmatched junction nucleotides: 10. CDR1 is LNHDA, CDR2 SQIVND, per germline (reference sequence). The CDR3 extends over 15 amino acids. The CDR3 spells CASNSQGVADQPQHF. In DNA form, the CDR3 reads TGTGCCAGTAACTCACAGGGGGTAGCGGATCAGCCCCAGCATTTT.

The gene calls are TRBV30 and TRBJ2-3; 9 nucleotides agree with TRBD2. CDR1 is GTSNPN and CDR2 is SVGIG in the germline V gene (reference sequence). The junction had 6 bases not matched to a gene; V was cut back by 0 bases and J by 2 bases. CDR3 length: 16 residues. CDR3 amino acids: CAWSVERGATTDTQYF. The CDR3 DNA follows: TGTGCCTGGAGTGTGGAGCGGGGGGCAACCACAGATACGCAGTATTTT.

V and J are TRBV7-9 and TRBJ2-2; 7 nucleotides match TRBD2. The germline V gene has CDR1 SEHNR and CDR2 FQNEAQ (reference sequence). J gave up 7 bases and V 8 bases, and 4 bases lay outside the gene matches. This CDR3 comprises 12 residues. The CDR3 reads CASSRGDGELFF. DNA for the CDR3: TGTGCCAGCTCCCGGGGGGACGGGGAGCTGTTTTTT. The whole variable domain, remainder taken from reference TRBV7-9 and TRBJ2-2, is DTGVSQNPRHKITKRGQNVTFRCDPISEHNRLYWYRQTLGQGPEFLTYFQNEAQLEKSRLLSDRFSAERPKGSFSTLEIQRTEQGDSAMYLCASSRGDGELFFGEGSRLTVL.

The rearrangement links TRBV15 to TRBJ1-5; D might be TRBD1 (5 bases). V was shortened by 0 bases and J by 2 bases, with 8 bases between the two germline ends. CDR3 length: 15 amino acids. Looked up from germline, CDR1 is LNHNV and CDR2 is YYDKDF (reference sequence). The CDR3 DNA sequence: TGTGCCACCAGCAGAGACGGAGGGGGCAATCAGCCCCAGCATTTT. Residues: CATSRDGGGNQPQHF.

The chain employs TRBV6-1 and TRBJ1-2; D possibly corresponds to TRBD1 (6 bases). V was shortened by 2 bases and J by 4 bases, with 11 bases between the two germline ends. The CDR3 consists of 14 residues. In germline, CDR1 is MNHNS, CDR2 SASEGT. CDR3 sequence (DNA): TGTGCCAGCAGTGAAAAACAGGGAAGCTATGGCTACACCTTC. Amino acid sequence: CASSEKQGSYGYTF.

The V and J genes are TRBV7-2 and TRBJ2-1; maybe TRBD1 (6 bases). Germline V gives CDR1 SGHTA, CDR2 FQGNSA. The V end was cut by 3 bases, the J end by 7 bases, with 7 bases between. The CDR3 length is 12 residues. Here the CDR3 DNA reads TGTGCCAGCAGCTTGACAGGTAATGAGCAGTTCTTC. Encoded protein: CASSLTGNEQFF.

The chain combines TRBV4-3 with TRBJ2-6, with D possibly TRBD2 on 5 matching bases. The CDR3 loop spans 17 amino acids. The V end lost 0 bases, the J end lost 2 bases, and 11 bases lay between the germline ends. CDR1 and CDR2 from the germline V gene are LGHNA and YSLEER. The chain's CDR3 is CASSQEGLGAGANVLTF. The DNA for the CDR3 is TGCGCCAGCAGCCAAGAAGGACTCGGGGCTGGGGCCAACGTCCTGACTTTC.

The CDR3 bases are TGTGCCCGCCGACAGGGTTTTACGGGTGGCTACACCTTC. Its protein product is CARRQGFTGGYTF. The V and J genes are TRBV30 and TRBJ1-2; 7 nucleotides match TRBD1. Trimming at V came to 8 bases and at J to 7 bases, leaving 13 bases not matched to a gene. Germline V gene lookup returns CDR1 GTSNPN and CDR2 SVGIG (reference sequence). This CDR3 comprises 13 residues. Complete variable domain (other parts from reference TRBV30 and TRBJ1-2): SQTIHQWPATLVQPVGSPLSLECTVEGTSNPNLYWYRQAAGRGLQLLFYSVGIGQISSEVPQNLSASRPQDRQFILSSKKLLLSDSGFYLCARRQGFTGGYTFGSGTRLTVV.

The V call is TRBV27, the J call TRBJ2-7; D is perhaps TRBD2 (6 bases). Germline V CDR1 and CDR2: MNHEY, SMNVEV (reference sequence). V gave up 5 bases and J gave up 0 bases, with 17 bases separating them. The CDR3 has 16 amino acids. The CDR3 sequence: CASSQTVSGSSYEQYF. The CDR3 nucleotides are TGTGCCAGCAGTCAGACTGTTAGCGGTAGCTCCTACGAGCAGTACTTC.

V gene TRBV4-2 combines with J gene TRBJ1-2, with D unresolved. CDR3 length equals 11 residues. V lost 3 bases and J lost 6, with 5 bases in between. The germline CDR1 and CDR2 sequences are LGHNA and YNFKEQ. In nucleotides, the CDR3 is TGTGCCAGCAGCCATGAGGATGGCTACACCTTC. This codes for CASSHEDGYTF.